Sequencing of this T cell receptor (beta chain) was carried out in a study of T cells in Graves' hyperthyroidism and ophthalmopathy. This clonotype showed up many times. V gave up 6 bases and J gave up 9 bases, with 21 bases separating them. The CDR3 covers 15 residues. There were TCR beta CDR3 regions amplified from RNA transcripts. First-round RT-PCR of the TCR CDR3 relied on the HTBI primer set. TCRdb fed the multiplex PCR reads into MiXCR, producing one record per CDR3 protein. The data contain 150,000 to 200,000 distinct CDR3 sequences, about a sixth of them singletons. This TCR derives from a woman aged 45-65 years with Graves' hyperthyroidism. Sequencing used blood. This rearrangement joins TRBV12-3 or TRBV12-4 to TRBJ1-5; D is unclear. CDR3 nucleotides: TGTGCCAGCAGCAGTCCCCGGGTCTCCGGTCGGCCCCAGCATTTT. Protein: CASSSPRVSGRPQHF.